Below, 25 T cell receptor beta chains from the same sample are listed, as sequenced in a study of human T cells and chemical hapten exposure. Using its own MiXCR run on the RACE reads, TCRdb lists one record per CDR3 protein. The sample gives about 300,000 distinct CDR3 sequences, around 5% of which show up once; about 8.2% is in the top ten. Time point in this sample: pre-sensitization, week 0. Treatment reported: therapeutic diphenylcyclopropenone sensitization with weekly scalp DPC. The sequencing here drew on whole blood, taken in connection with sensitization to the hapten diphenylcyclopropenone (DPC). The receptor set was obtained from a woman between 18 and 29 years old with alopecia areata. Some clones in this sample may be carry-over from other donors' samples.

This clonotype was observed a handful of times. The chain uses TRBV7-2 and TRBJ1-6, with D possibly TRBD1 on 6 matching bases. CDR1 SGHTA and CDR2 FQGNSA come from the germline V gene. The CDR3 length is 13 residues. V was cut by 5 bases and J by 9 bases, with 11 bases left in between. CDR3 nucleotides: TGTGCCAGCAGCGGGGGACAAGGTTCACCCCTCCACTTT. This gives the protein CASSGGQGSPLHF.

The chain uses TRBV29-1 and TRBJ1-4; D perhaps matches TRBD1 (5 bases). V was shortened by 4 bases and J by 8 bases, with 14 bases between the two germline ends. CDR3 size: 13 residues. From germline, CDR1 is SQVTM and CDR2 ANQGSEA. The CDR3, as DNA: TGCAGCGTTGTAAAGACAGCCGGGGAAAAACTGTTTTTT. As protein: CSVVKTAGEKLFF.

Ten or more counts support this clonotype. This sequence joins TRBV2 and TRBJ2-5; no clear D gene. CDR1 and CDR2 (germline): SNHLY, FYNNEI. The CDR3 is 11 amino acids. The ends were cut back, 1 base at V and 3 bases at J, with 0 bases in the middle. DNA of the CDR3: TGTGCCAGCAGTGAAGAAGAGACCCAGTACTTC. This gives the protein CASSEEETQYF.

This clonotype was detected ten times or more. This chain links TRBV7-2 with TRBJ2-5; D gene unclear. Germline values: CDR1 SGHTA, CDR2 FQGNSA. The CDR3 length is 13 residues. V lost 2 bases and J lost 1, with 5 bases in between. The CDR3 is CASSLNSQETQYF. The CDR3 bases are TGTGCCAGCAGCTTAAACAGCCAAGAGACCCAGTACTTC.

The rearrangement joins TRBV3-1 to TRBJ1-1; D possibly corresponds to TRBD1 (6 bases). V shed 2 bases and J shed 6 bases, with 13 bases lying between them. The germline gives CDR1 LGHDT, CDR2 YNNKEL (reference sequence). CDR3 size: 14 residues. This chain's CDR3 is CASSQRGTLPEAFF. CDR3 bases: TGTGCCAGCAGCCAAAGGGGGACACTTCCTGAAGCTTTCTTT. Full variable domain (rest looked up from reference TRBV3-1 and TRBJ1-1): DTAVSQTPKYLVTQMGNDKSIKCEQNLGHDTMYWYKQDSKKFLKIMFSYNNKELIINETVPNRFSPKSPDKAHLNLHINSLELGDSAVYFCASSQRGTLPEAFFGQGTRLTVV.

The chain couples TRBV5-1 to TRBJ1-5; D remains ambiguous. This CDR3 contains 14 residues. CDR1 and CDR2 (germline): SGHRS, YFSETQ. Trimming took 0 bases from V and 3 from J, leaving 7 bases between them. CDR3 loop: CASSLGEVNQPQHF. Written as DNA, the CDR3 is TGCGCCAGCAGCTTGGGGGAGGTCAATCAGCCCCAGCATTTT.

There are many counts of this clonotype. The chain is built from TRBV4-1 and TRBJ2-6, with D unresolved. The germline gives CDR1 MGHRA, CDR2 YSYEKL. The length of the CDR3 is 16 residues. V was trimmed by 6 bases and J by 1 base, leaving 13 bases between them. The chain's CDR3 is CASRDDSLSGANVLTF. CDR3 nucleotide sequence: TGCGCCAGCAGGGATGACTCACTATCTGGGGCCAACGTCCTGACTTTC.

This clonotype turned up a few times. The chain uses TRBV20-1 and TRBJ2-1; D might be TRBD1 (5 bases). Germline V gives CDR1 DFQATT, CDR2 SNEGSKA (reference sequence). V gave up 1 base and J gave up 5 bases, with 12 bases separating them. The CDR3 covers 14 residues. The DNA for the CDR3 is TGCAGTGCTAGAGTGGGGCTATATCACAATGAGCAGTTCTTC. Its translation: CSARVGLYHNEQFF.

This chain joins TRBV6-1 and TRBJ2-1; TRBD1 might be the D (6 bases). Trimming left V 6 bases short and J 1 base short, with 19 bases between. The CDR3 is 17 amino acids. Per the germline V gene, CDR1 is MNHNS and CDR2 is SASEGT. CDR3 sequence (DNA): TGTGCCAGCAGGCCGGGACAATGGCCCCCTTCCTACAATGAGCAGTTCTTC. As protein: CASRPGQWPPSYNEQFF.

This clonotype turned up a few times. This sequence joins TRBV29-1 and TRBJ2-3; 7 nucleotides match TRBD1. V was clipped by 4 bases and J by 5 bases; unmatched bases: 9. Germline V lookup: CDR1 SQVTM, CDR2 ANQGSEA. This CDR3 is 14 amino acids long. The chain's CDR3 is CSVAGTEVRDTQYF. Here the CDR3 DNA reads TGCAGCGTTGCGGGGACAGAAGTTAGAGATACGCAGTATTTT.

There are a few counts of this clonotype. This chain connects TRBV7-6 to TRBJ1-4, with a tentative D call TRBD1 (5 bases). Deletions cut 1 base from V and 5 bases from J, with 11 bases between. The V gene's germline CDR1 is SGHVS and CDR2 FNYEAQ. The CDR3 is 15 residues long. The CDR3 DNA reads as TGTGCCAGCAGCTTAGTGTCAGGGAAGAATGAAAAACTGTTTTTT. This gives the protein CASSLVSGKNEKLFF.

V gene TRBV3-1 combines with J gene TRBJ2-2; the D gene is possibly TRBD2 (7 bases). The V end was cut by 3 bases, the J end by 4 bases, with 12 bases between. CDR1 is LGHDT, CDR2 YNNKEL, per germline (reference sequence). The CDR3 is 15 amino acids. The CDR3 DNA sequence: TGTGCCAGCAGCCACCAAGGGGGGGTCACCGGGGAGCTGTTTTTT. The encoded protein is CASSHQGGVTGELFF.

This clonotype showed up just a few times. CDR3 amino acids: CASSDSQGLTGELFF. DNA of the CDR3: TGTGCCAGCAGTGACTCTCAGGGGCTCACCGGGGAGCTGTTTTTT. The rearrangement uses TRBV6-4 and TRBJ2-2, with D possibly TRBD1 on 6 matching bases. Trimming stripped 0 bases from V and 4 bases from J, with 9 bases between. Germline values: CDR1 MRHNA, CDR2 SNTAGT. The CDR3 consists of 15 residues.

The genes are TRBV2 and TRBJ2-1; D unclear. The CDR3 has 12 amino acids. Trimming took 4 bases from V and 6 from J, leaving 7 bases between them. The germline V gene has CDR1 SNHLY and CDR2 FYNNEI. The CDR3 sequence: CASSGQPNEQFF. CDR3 nucleotide sequence: TGTGCCAGCAGTGGCCAGCCCAATGAGCAGTTCTTC.

The V gene is TRBV7-2, the J gene TRBJ2-1; the match to TRBD1 covers 10 bases. Looked up from germline, CDR1 is SGHTA and CDR2 is FQGNSA. With V trimmed by 2 bases and J by 12 bases, 10 bases remained unmatched. The CDR3 extends over 15 amino acids. The CDR3 DNA sequence: TGTGCCAGCAGCTTAACGACAGGGGGCCCCCTTAGGCAGTTCTTC. Protein sequence: CASSLTTGGPLRQFF.

V is TRBV20-1 and J is TRBJ1-5; D unresolved. The CDR3 covers 13 residues. Germline loops: CDR1 DFQATT, CDR2 SNEGSKA (reference sequence). V was trimmed by 1 base and J by 2 bases, leaving 6 bases between them. CDR3 coding DNA: TGCAGTGCTAGAGGGGGAGGCAATCAGCCCCAGCATTTT. Translation gives CSARGGGNQPQHF.

This clonotype has just a few counts. The V call is TRBV18, the J call TRBJ2-1, with 14 bases aligning to TRBD2. Losses at the gene ends were 4 bases for V and 8 bases for J; bases not matched to a gene: 4. CDR1 and CDR2 from the germline V gene are KGHSH and LQKENI. This CDR3 spans 15 amino acids. The CDR3 nucleotides read TGTGCCAGCTCACGGACTAGCGGGGGGAGCGATGAGCAGTTCTTC. Protein: CASSRTSGGSDEQFF. The full variable domain, with the rest looked up from reference TRBV18 and TRBJ2-1, is NAGVMQNPRHLVRRRGQEARLRCSPMKGHSHVYWYRQLPEEGLKFMVYLQKENIIDESGMPKERFSAEFPKEGPSILRIQQVVRGDSAAYFCASSRTSGGSDEQFFGPGTRLTVL.

In this sample, this clonotype turned up many times. The gene calls are TRBV18 and TRBJ2-5; D is unresolved. This CDR3 region has 16 residues. Germline V CDR1 and CDR2: KGHSH, LQKENI. V was trimmed by 1 base and J by 2 bases, leaving 14 bases between them. CDR3 region: CASSPRRQAIQETQYF. CDR3 in DNA: TGTGCCAGCTCACCACGGCGGCAGGCGATACAAGAGACCCAGTACTTC.

This clonotype has ten or more counts. This chain links TRBV20-1 with TRBJ1-4; D gene unclear. This CDR3 has 11 amino acids. The germline V gene encodes CDR1 DFQATT and CDR2 SNEGSKA (reference sequence). Deletions cut 3 bases from V and 8 bases from J, with 7 bases between. The CDR3 sequence: CSARDVEKLFF. The CDR3 coding sequence is TGCAGTGCTAGGGACGTCGAAAAACTGTTTTTT.

This clonotype was recorded a few times. The V gene is TRBV7-2, the J gene TRBJ2-3; TRBD1 matches at 7 bases. This CDR3 is built from 17 residues. CDR1 and CDR2 from the germline V gene are SGHTA and FQGNSA. Germline trimming cut 2 bases from V and 4 bases from J; bases unmatched to any gene: 12. The CDR3 reads CASSLQRGQGVADTQYF. The CDR3 region has the DNA TGTGCCAGCAGCTTACAGCGAGGGCAGGGGGTGGCAGATACGCAGTATTTT.

This clonotype was picked up many times. The chain links TRBV4-1 to TRBJ2-1; 11 positions agree with TRBD1. Germline V gene lookup returns CDR1 MGHRA and CDR2 YSYEKL. With V trimmed by 4 bases and J by 7 bases, 6 bases remained unmatched. The CDR3 is made up of 15 amino acids. This CDR3 is CASSPGQGARNEQFF. For the CDR3, the DNA is TGCGCCAGCAGCCCCGGACAGGGGGCGCGGAATGAGCAGTTCTTC.

There are a few counts of this clonotype. V is TRBV5-6 and J is TRBJ1-3, with D tentatively TRBD1 (5 bases). CDR1 and CDR2 (germline): SGHDT, YYEEEE. The V end was cut by 4 bases, the J end by 4 bases, with 12 bases between. This CDR3 is built from 14 residues. DNA for the CDR3: TGTGCCAGCAGCACGGGGGTACCCGGAAACACCATATATTTT. It encodes CASSTGVPGNTIYF.

This clonotype was seen many times. This chain uses TRBV2 with TRBJ2-3; D call uncertain. CDR1 is SNHLY and CDR2 is FYNNEI in the germline V gene. CDR3 length equals 13 residues. V dropped 4 bases and J dropped 0 bases, with 5 bases sitting between them. CDR3 in DNA: TGTGCCAGCAGTGGCGAAAGCACAGATACGCAGTATTTT. This sequence encodes CASSGESTDTQYF.

The chain couples TRBV29-1 to TRBJ2-3, with D possibly TRBD1 on 6 matching bases. Deletions cut 8 bases from V and 0 bases from J, with 12 bases between. Per the germline V gene, CDR1 is SQVTM and CDR2 is ANQGSEA. The length of the CDR3 is 13 residues. The CDR3, as DNA: TGCAGCACACGGACAGCTAGCACAGATACGCAGTATTTT. This codes for CSTRTASTDTQYF.

This clonotype was seen ten or more times. V is TRBV12-3 or TRBV12-4 and J is TRBJ2-1, with a tentative D call TRBD1 (6 bases). Deletions cut 5 bases from V and 5 bases from J, with 13 bases between. The CDR3 runs 14 residues. CDR3 amino acids: CASSRDRSNNEQFF. The CDR3 DNA reads TGTGCCAGCAGTCGTGACAGGAGTAACAATGAGCAGTTCTTC.